A selection of T cell receptor beta chains follows, all from one sample in a study of PD-1 blockade in classical Hodgkin lymphoma. TCRdb's table, derived via immunoSEQ multiplex PCR, lists solely in-frame clones and lacks some. This table holds about 64,000 clones, around 90% found once. The sample was peripheral blood mononuclear cells (PBMCs), taken before the fourth cycle of nivolumab. These receptors came from a human donor with classical Hodgkin lymphoma. CDR3s include the opening cysteine and the closing phenylalanine or tryptophan. The order of the fields is CDR3 length, D gene, clone size, J gene, V gene, CDR3 DNA, CDR3 protein. A D gene is named only where the DNA matches it firmly. Not every row has a clone size; where given, it reads once, few, many or a size class.

length: 17; D: -; size: -; J: TRBJ2-7; V: TRBV21-1; DNA: TGTGCCAGCCCCAGAATCAGGGTACTGAGGAGACCCTACGAGCAGTACTTC; CDR3: CASPRIRVLRRPYEQYF
length: 16; D: -; size: -; J: TRBJ1-1; V: TRBV27; DNA: TGTGCCAGCCGGATAGCTTCGGCCCTGCCCCACGTTGAAGCTTTCTTT; CDR3: CASRIASALPHVEAFF
length: 13; D: -; size: -; J: TRBJ1-3; V: TRBV6-5; DNA: TGTGCCACCTCGTCGGCCTCTGGAAACACCATATATTTT; CDR3: CATSSASGNTIYF
length: 15; D: TRBD2; size: -; J: TRBJ2-1; V: TRBV7-9; DNA: TGTGCCAGCAGGTCTAGCGGGACCACCTACAATGAGCAGTTCTTC; CDR3: CASRSSGTTYNEQFF
length: 16; D: -; size: once; J: TRBJ1-2; V: TRBV19; DNA: TGTGCCAGTAGTCTACACGGGGCCGCGTCTAACTATGGCTACACCTTC; CDR3: CASSLHGAASNYGYTF
length: 15; D: -; size: -; J: TRBJ2-6; V: TRBV2; DNA: TGTGCCGGAGCGGGCTCTTTCTCTGGGGCCAACGTCCTGACTTTC; CDR3: CAGAGSFSGANVLTF
length: 14; D: TRBD1; size: -; J: TRBJ1-2; V: TRBV7-8; DNA: TGTGCCAGCAGTCCCGGACAGGGTTTATATGGCTACACCTTC; CDR3: CASSPGQGLYGYTF
length: 14; D: TRBD2; size: -; J: TRBJ2-7; V: TRBV2; DNA: TGTGCCAGCAGATTCGAGCGGGGGAAGGACGAGCAGTACTTC; CDR3: CASRFERGKDEQYF
length: 15; D: TRBD1; size: -; J: TRBJ1-6; V: TRBV5-4; DNA: TGTGCCAGCAGCTTGACAGGGGCTAGTAATTCACCCCTCCACTTT; CDR3: CASSLTGASNSPLHF
length: 14; D: TRBD1; size: -; J: TRBJ1-1; V: TRBV6-4; DNA: TGTGCCAGGCCGTGGGACAGACAAGACACTGAAGCTTTCTTT; CDR3: CARPWDRQDTEAFF
length: 13; D: -; size: -; J: TRBJ1-1; V: TRBV7-2; DNA: TGTGCCAGCAGCTTAGGGTCAGACACTGAAGCTTTCTTT; CDR3: CASSLGSDTEAFF
length: 13; D: TRBD2; size: -; J: TRBJ2-1; V: TRBV19; DNA: TGTGCCAGTACTAGCGGGGGGAACAATGAGCAGTTCTTC; CDR3: CASTSGGNNEQFF
length: 17; D: -; size: -; J: TRBJ2-1; V: TRBV7-9; DNA: TGTGCCAGCAGCTTAGCGCTGGGCAGGGTGTTGACCAATGAGCAGTTCTTC; CDR3: CASSLALGRVLTNEQFF
length: 11; D: -; size: -; J: TRBJ2-1; V: TRBV4-2; DNA: TGTGCCAGCAGCCAAGGTTATGAGCAGTTCTTC; CDR3: CASSQGYEQFF
length: 11; D: -; size: -; J: TRBJ1-2; V: TRBV18; DNA: TGTGCCAGCTCACCAGTTGAGGGCTACACCTTC; CDR3: CASSPVEGYTF
length: 15; D: -; size: -; J: TRBJ1-2; V: TRBV5-5; DNA: TGTGCCAGCAGCTTGGTTTCTGCGGCCGCCTATGGCTACACCTTC; CDR3: CASSLVSAAAYGYTF
length: 16; D: TRBD1; size: -; J: TRBJ1-6; V: TRBV5-6; DNA: TGTGCCAGCAGCTCCCTCCCTACAGGGGGGAATTCACCCCTCCACTTT; CDR3: CASSSLPTGGNSPLHF
length: 15; D: -; size: -; J: TRBJ2-1; V: TRBV6-1; DNA: TGTGCCAGCAGTGACCCCGGGCTCGGATTTGGGGAGCAGTTCTTC; CDR3: CASSDPGLGFGEQFF
length: 14; D: -; size: -; J: TRBJ1-1; V: TRBV21-1; DNA: TGTGCCAGCAGCAAACCTGGGTTGAACACTGAAGCTTTCTTT; CDR3: CASSKPGLNTEAFF
length: 16; D: -; size: -; J: TRBJ2-1; V: TRBV5-8; DNA: TGTGCCAGCATCACCGGCGATTTGGCTTCCTACAATGAGCAGTTCTTC; CDR3: CASITGDLASYNEQFF
length: 14; D: -; size: -; J: TRBJ1-2; V: TRBV5-1; DNA: TGCGCCAGCAGCACCGGGGCCGTCTTGGATGGCTACACCTTC; CDR3: CASSTGAVLDGYTF
length: 14; D: -; size: -; J: TRBJ2-7; V: TRBV9; DNA: TGTGCCAGCAGCGTAGACACGGGTTCCTACGAGCAGTACTTC; CDR3: CASSVDTGSYEQYF
length: 12; D: -; size: -; J: TRBJ2-7; V: TRBV10-1; DNA: TGCGCCAGCAGTGATTCCCCGCTAGGGCAGTACTTC; CDR3: CASSDSPLGQYF
length: 17; D: -; size: -; J: TRBJ2-3; V: TRBV5-1; DNA: TGCGCCAGCAGCTTGGCAGGGACCCGACTAAGCACAGATACGCAGTATTTT; CDR3: CASSLAGTRLSTDTQYF
length: 14; D: -; size: -; J: TRBJ1-5; V: TRBV2; DNA: TGTGCCAGCAGTGTAGTTCAGGGGAGTCAGCCCCAGCATTTT; CDR3: CASSVVQGSQPQHF
length: 16; D: TRBD1; size: -; J: TRBJ1-6; V: TRBV11-2; DNA: TGTGCCAGCAGCCCCCTGCAGGGGGCCTTGGATTCACCCCTCCACTTT; CDR3: CASSPLQGALDSPLHF
length: 15; D: TRBD1; size: -; J: TRBJ1-1; V: TRBV18; DNA: TGTGCCAGCTCACCTATGACAGGGGCAGGAACTGAAGCTTTCTTT; CDR3: CASSPMTGAGTEAFF
length: 15; D: TRBD1; size: -; J: TRBJ2-2; V: TRBV2; DNA: TGTGCCAGCAGTACCGGGACAGGGAACACCGGGGAGCTGTTTTTT; CDR3: CASSTGTGNTGELFF
length: 14; D: -; size: -; J: TRBJ2-1; V: TRBV12-5; DNA: TGTGCTAGTGGTTTAGCCGGGGGATACAATGAGCAGTTCTTC; CDR3: CASGLAGGYNEQFF
length: 14; D: TRBD1; size: -; J: TRBJ1-2; V: TRBV27; DNA: TGTGCCACCAGACAGGGCCTCCGGTGGTATGGCTACACCTTC; CDR3: CATRQGLRWYGYTF
length: 13; D: TRBD1; size: -; J: TRBJ1-2; V: TRBV29-1; DNA: TGCAGCGTCCGGGACAGGGGAGTGTGGGGCTACACCTTC; CDR3: CSVRDRGVWGYTF
length: 14; D: TRBD1; size: once; J: TRBJ1-5; V: TRBV6-1; DNA: TGTGCCAGCAGGAGGACAGGGAGGGATCAGCCCCAGCATTTT; CDR3: CASRRTGRDQPQHF
length: 15; D: TRBD1; size: -; J: TRBJ1-2; V: TRBV5-1; DNA: TGCGCCAGCAGCTTGGGGTCAGGGGGGTTCGATGGCTACACCTTC; CDR3: CASSLGSGGFDGYTF
length: 16; D: TRBD1; size: once; J: TRBJ1-6; V: TRBV4-2; DNA: TGTGCCAGCAGCCAAGATCCTGGGACAGTTAATTCACCCCTCCACTTT; CDR3: CASSQDPGTVNSPLHF
length: 13; D: TRBD1; size: -; J: TRBJ1-6; V: TRBV6-1; DNA: TGTGCCAGCAGTGAACAGGGGGGGGCACCCCTCCACTTT; CDR3: CASSEQGGAPLHF
length: 15; D: -; size: -; J: TRBJ2-1; V: TRBV7-6; DNA: TGTGCCAGCAGTCCCTCCGACTGGAGGAGCGATGAGCAGTTCTTC; CDR3: CASSPSDWRSDEQFF
length: 14; D: -; size: -; J: TRBJ2-7; V: TRBV6-5; DNA: TGTGCCAGCAGTCCGACCCTTCTAGCCCACGAGCAGTACTTC; CDR3: CASSPTLLAHEQYF
length: 13; D: -; size: -; J: TRBJ1-2; V: TRBV27; DNA: TGTGCCAGCAGTTTGAGGTTTGAGGGTGGCTACACCTTC; CDR3: CASSLRFEGGYTF
length: 16; D: -; size: -; J: TRBJ1-4; V: TRBV4-1; DNA: TGCGCCAGCAGCCACAGATTACAAGCTAGTAATGAAAAACTGTTTTTT; CDR3: CASSHRLQASNEKLFF
length: 14; D: TRBD2; size: -; J: TRBJ2-5; V: TRBV6-7; DNA: TGTGCCAGCAGTTACTCGGGGGGGAGAGAGACCCAGTACTTC; CDR3: CASSYSGGRETQYF
length: 14; D: -; size: -; J: TRBJ2-7; V: TRBV6-1; DNA: TGTGCCAGCAGGGGGGTCTTATGGGACTACGAGCAGTACTTC; CDR3: CASRGVLWDYEQYF
length: 15; D: TRBD2; size: -; J: TRBJ2-1; V: TRBV18; DNA: TGTGCCAGCTCACCTACTAGCGGGGGGGCCCATGAGCAGTTCTTC; CDR3: CASSPTSGGAHEQFF
length: 17; D: TRBD2; size: -; J: TRBJ2-7; V: TRBV7-6; DNA: TGTGCCAGCACCCTTGGGCTAGCGGGGTTCGGGGTCTACGAGCAGTACTTC; CDR3: CASTLGLAGFGVYEQYF
length: 14; D: TRBD1; size: -; J: TRBJ1-5; V: TRBV6-5; DNA: TGTGCCAGCAGTCTGGGACAGGGGGCGCAGCCCCAGCATTTT; CDR3: CASSLGQGAQPQHF
length: 16; D: -; size: -; J: TRBJ2-7; V: TRBV19; DNA: TGTGCCAGTATCCCCTCAAAACGGGACCCGCACTACGAGCAGTACTTC; CDR3: CASIPSKRDPHYEQYF
length: 13; D: -; size: -; J: TRBJ2-7; V: TRBV19; DNA: TGTGCCAGTAGCAATAGCGTGGGCTACGAGCAGTACTTC; CDR3: CASSNSVGYEQYF
length: 15; D: -; size: once; J: TRBJ1-6; V: TRBV19; DNA: TGTGCCAGTAGTACGCGAGCAAGGTATAATTCACCCCTCCACTTT; CDR3: CASSTRARYNSPLHF
length: 12; D: -; size: -; J: TRBJ1-3; V: TRBV29-1; DNA: TGCAGCGGCGGAACGATTGGAAACACCATATATTTT; CDR3: CSGGTIGNTIYF
length: 14; D: -; size: -; J: TRBJ2-7; V: TRBV19; DNA: TGTGCCAGTAGTATTTGGGCCCTCTCCTACGAGCAGTACTTC; CDR3: CASSIWALSYEQYF
length: 13; D: -; size: -; J: TRBJ2-7; V: TRBV5-1; DNA: TGCGCCAGCAGCTTGGGTAAACCCTACGAGCAGTACTTC; CDR3: CASSLGKPYEQYF
length: 13; D: -; size: -; J: TRBJ1-2; V: TRBV11-2; DNA: TGTGCCACCTCCGGGGGGGCTAACTATGGCTACACCTTC; CDR3: CATSGGANYGYTF